The 21 T cell receptor beta chains presented below share a single source sample, sequenced in a study of response to subunit inactivated influenza vaccine. TCRdb reprocessed the RT-PCR reads with MiXCR, giving one entry per CDR3 protein. The data contain 700,000 to 800,000 distinct CDR3 sequences, about 18% of them seen just once; the ten biggest clones take up 11%. The specimen was PBMCs from blood, collected more than 4 days after vaccination. These receptor sequences come from a man aged 45-65 years who received an inactivated influenza vaccine.

DNA of the CDR3: TGTGCCAGCGCCTTGGCCGCTGGACGGAACACCATATATTTT. Protein product: CASALAAGRNTIYF. This chain joins TRBV7-2 and TRBJ1-3; D unclear. V lost 8 bases, J lost 7 bases, and 18 bases lay in between. Germline CDR1 and CDR2: SGHTA and FQGNSA. This CDR3 spans 14 amino acids.

This clonotype was picked up a small number of times. The chain uses TRBV6-1 and TRBJ1-2, with D possibly TRBD1 on 6 matching bases. V was trimmed by 3 bases and J by 5 bases, leaving 10 bases between them. The CDR3 sequence is 13 residues long. Germline CDR1 MNHNS, CDR2 SASEGT. CDR3 DNA sequence: TGTGCCAGCAGTGAGTCAGGGGAATATGGCTACACCTTC. Its translation: CASSESGEYGYTF.

This clonotype was observed a few times. J is TRBJ2-7 and V is TRBV20-1, with 11 nucleotides matching TRBD2. Germline V CDR1 and CDR2: DFQATT, SNEGSKA (reference sequence). CDR3 length: 17 residues. After removal of 1 base from V and 2 bases from J, the junction contained 10 bases not matched to a gene. In DNA form, the CDR3 reads TGCAGTGCTAGAGGTACTAGCGGGGGTCAGAAAACCTACGAGCAGTACTTC. This codes for CSARGTSGGQKTYEQYF.

In its sample, this clonotype was seen a few times. The chain combines TRBV6-1 with TRBJ1-4; TRBD1 matches 7 bases. V dropped 6 bases and J dropped 3; count of bases not matched to a gene: 4. This CDR3 has 14 amino acids. From germline, CDR1 is MNHNS and CDR2 SASEGT. CDR3 amino acids: CASSRGQANEKLFF. The CDR3 region has the DNA TGTGCCAGCAGCCGTGGACAGGCTAATGAAAAACTGTTTTTT.

This clonotype came up many times. V usage is TRBV29-1 and J usage is TRBJ1-1; D unresolved. This CDR3 is built from 12 residues. Germline CDR1 SQVTM, CDR2 ANQGSEA. Trimming stripped 5 bases from V and 0 bases from J, with 7 bases between. The CDR3 loop reads CSVSRMNTEAFF. The CDR3 coding sequence is TGCAGCGTTTCCCGGATGAACACTGAAGCTTTCTTT.

This clonotype was seen more than once but under ten times. This chain uses TRBV7-2 with TRBJ1-1, with D possibly being TRBD1 (6 bases). From germline, CDR1 is SGHTA and CDR2 FQGNSA. The CDR3 spans 13 residues. V was shortened by 6 bases and J by 1 base, with 9 bases between the two germline ends. CDR3 region: CASRKTGNTEAFF. CDR3 sequence (DNA): TGTGCCAGCAGGAAGACAGGGAACACTGAAGCTTTCTTT. The full variable domain, in which reference TRBV7-2 and TRBJ1-1 provide the parts outside the CDR3, is GAGVSQSPSNKVTEKGKDVELRCDPISGHTALYWYRQSLGQGLEFLIYFQGNSAPDKSGLPSDRFSAERTGGSVSTLTIQRTQQEDSAVYLCASRKTGNTEAFFGQGTRLTVV.

V and J are TRBV6-1 and TRBJ2-1; 9 bases are a match to TRBD1. With V trimmed by 5 bases and J by 4 bases, 9 bases remained unmatched. CDR1 is MNHNS, CDR2 SASEGT, per germline. This CDR3 has 16 amino acids. The CDR3 coding sequence is TGTGCCAGCAGTAAACCGGGACAGGGAATATACAATGAGCAGTTCTTC. As protein: CASSKPGQGIYNEQFF.

This clonotype was detected ten times or more. The chain has TRBV20-1 and TRBJ2-7, with a tentative D call TRBD2 (5 bases). Germline assignment: CDR1 DFQATT and CDR2 SNEGSKA (reference sequence). V was cut by 4 bases and J by 0 bases, with 13 bases left in between. The CDR3 contains 14 residues. CDR3 sequence: CSAIKAAGSYEQYF. As DNA, the CDR3 is TGCAGTGCTATAAAAGCGGCAGGCTCCTACGAGCAGTACTTC.

Ten or more counts support this clonotype. V is TRBV12-3 or TRBV12-4 and J is TRBJ2-7; TRBD1 aligns across 10 bases. The V and J ends lost 6 bases and 5 bases, in that order; junction bases with no gene match: 7. The CDR3 contains 14 residues. This CDR3 is CASSRSGTGDEQYF. For the CDR3, the DNA is TGTGCCAGCAGCAGGAGCGGGACAGGGGACGAGCAGTACTTC.

The chain joins TRBV9 to TRBJ2-3; 8 bases map to TRBD1. The CDR3 has 15 amino acids. CDR1 and CDR2 from the germline V gene are SGDLS and YYNGEE. Trimming removed 2 bases from V and 5 bases from J; junction bases left unmatched: 7. The CDR3 DNA sequence: TGTGCCAGCAGCGTGACAGGGGCGTTGAGAGATACGCAGTATTTT. It encodes CASSVTGALRDTQYF.

Only one count was recorded for this clonotype. The chain couples TRBV9 to TRBJ1-2; D is unclear. Germline V gene data show CDR1 as SGDLS and CDR2 as YYNGEE. The CDR3 totals 14 residues. V was trimmed by 7 bases and J by 6 bases, leaving 19 bases between them. The CDR3 here is CASVGGAGSDGYTF. In nucleotides, the CDR3 is TGTGCCAGCGTAGGAGGTGCAGGTTCGGATGGCTACACCTTC.

This clonotype occurred a few times. The CDR3 protein is CASSFDTFNTGELFF. The CDR3 DNA sequence: TGTGCCAGCAGCTTCGACACCTTTAACACCGGGGAGCTGTTTTTT. The chain combines TRBV6-1 with TRBJ2-2; no firm D call. V was shortened by 6 bases and J by 2 bases, with 13 bases between the two germline ends. From germline, CDR1 is MNHNS and CDR2 SASEGT. CDR3 length: 15 residues.

This clonotype was found a few times. CDR3 coding DNA: TGTGCCAGCAGTTCCGGGCCCCTCACGGAGACCCAGTACTTC. Translating gives CASSSGPLTETQYF. The chain carries TRBV12-3 or TRBV12-4 and TRBJ2-5; D gene uncertain. V shed 4 bases and J shed 5 bases, with 14 bases lying between them. The CDR3 covers 14 residues.

In this sample, this clonotype turned up a few times. The V and J genes are TRBV7-9 and TRBJ2-1; possibly TRBD1 or TRBD2 for D (5 bases each). Germline loops: CDR1 SEHNR, CDR2 FQNEAQ (reference sequence). There are 12 residues in the CDR3. Trimming removed 6 bases from V and 9 bases from J, with 12 bases in between. Here the CDR3 DNA reads TGTGCCAGCAGTTCCGGGGCAGGTGAGCAGTTCTTC. It codes for CASSSGAGEQFF.

The sample holds a few counts of this clonotype. In DNA, the CDR3 is TGTGCCAGCAGGGGGTTCGCCTTCCACGAGCAGTACTTC. It yields the protein CASRGFAFHEQYF. V gene TRBV12-3 or TRBV12-4 combines with J gene TRBJ2-7; D ambiguous. The CDR3 is 13 residues long. V was shortened by 6 bases and J by 5 bases, with 14 bases between the two germline ends.

This clonotype was observed a few times. The chain uses TRBV20-1 and TRBJ1-2, with D unclear. Germline loops: CDR1 DFQATT, CDR2 SNEGSKA (reference sequence). The CDR3 is made up of 14 amino acids. Deletions cut 0 bases from V and 7 bases from J, with 15 bases between. CDR3 residues: CSARDHSSAGGYTF. In DNA form, the CDR3 reads TGCAGTGCTAGAGATCATAGTTCGGCCGGTGGCTACACCTTC.

The J gene is TRBJ2-3, the V gene TRBV12-3 or TRBV12-4; D is ambiguous. The CDR3 sequence is 12 residues long. The V end lost 2 bases, the J end lost 5 bases, and 5 bases lay between the germline ends. CDR3 nucleotide sequence: TGTGCCAGCAGTTTATTCCGAGATACGCAGTATTTT. It is translated as CASSLFRDTQYF.

CDR3 loop: CASSLGQPAYGYTF. The CDR3 DNA follows: TGTGCCAGCAGTTTGGGTCAGCCCGCCTATGGCTACACCTTC. The rearrangement links TRBV27 to TRBJ1-2; D is undetermined. V was cut by 3 bases and J by 4 bases, with 12 bases left in between. Germline CDR1 MNHEY, CDR2 SMNVEV (reference sequence). The CDR3 is 14 amino acids.

This clonotype showed up just a few times. The CDR3 DNA follows: TGTGCCAGCAGCCAGAATTTGGCCGGGCCCCCCTACGAGCAGTACTTC. Its translation is CASSQNLAGPPYEQYF. The chain has TRBV4-2 and TRBJ2-7, with D uncertain. CDR3 length: 16 residues. Germline V gives CDR1 LGHNA, CDR2 YNFKEQ. V was clipped by 3 bases and J by 2 bases, with 17 bases between them.

The V call is TRBV12-3 or TRBV12-4, the J call TRBJ2-5; 15 bases are a match to TRBD2. With 5 bases clipped from V and 4 bases from J, the junction kept 8 bases outside the gene matches. The CDR3 spans 17 residues. The CDR3 reads CASSPGTSGRQTETQYF. CDR3 bases: TGTGCCAGCAGTCCCGGGACTAGCGGGAGGCAAACAGAGACCCAGTACTTC.

The chain couples TRBV18 to TRBJ2-7; no definite D call. CDR1 and CDR2 from the germline V gene are KGHSH and LQKENI. The V end lost 5 bases, the J end lost 5 bases, and 13 bases lay between the germline ends. This CDR3 is built from 13 residues. CDR3 protein: CASSTLPSDEQYF. The CDR3 nucleotides read TGTGCCAGCTCAACCCTGCCGAGCGACGAGCAGTACTTC.